Listed below are T cell receptor beta chains from one sample, sequenced in a study of regulatory T cells in long-lasting Graves disease. Using its own MiXCR run on the multiplex PCR reads, TCRdb lists one record per CDR3 protein. The sample has 350,000 to 450,000 distinct CDR3 sequences; approximately 25% are singletons. The input for sequencing was peripheral blood mononuclear cells (PBMCs), taken when the disease was refractory, from a patient treated with antithyroid drugs. The receptors stem from a woman between 35 and 50 years old with Graves disease. Both conserved end residues are part of each CDR3.

v_gene,j_gene,len,CDR3aa
TRBV7-9,TRBJ2-2,15,CASSLKAPNTGELFF
TRBV7-2,TRBJ2-7,15,CASSLGSGPDYEQYF
TRBV18,TRBJ2-5,15,CASSPPSGSQETQYF
TRBV19,TRBJ1-5,16,CASSIEKGTGGWPQHF
TRBV9,TRBJ2-4,15,CASSTAGLAKNIQYF
TRBV30,TRBJ1-1,13,CAWGQSDRTEAFF
TRBV19,TRBJ2-3,14,CASSILQGEDTQYF
TRBV7-2,TRBJ2-7,14,CASSSSGGNYEQYF
TRBV28,TRBJ2-2,16,CASSSLGTGNTGELFF
TRBV6-4,TRBJ2-3,13,CASSERDTDTQYF
TRBV19,TRBJ1-2,12,CASSSYGYGYTF
TRBV28,TRBJ1-5,14,CASSLRRLNQPQHF
TRBV7-6,TRBJ1-1,14,CASSKKGQGTEAFF
TRBV6-5,TRBJ1-4,15,CASSYSSGRDEKLFF
TRBV12-3/TRBV12-4,TRBJ1-1,15,CASNPQDGPNTEAFF
TRBV14,TRBJ2-7,19,CASSSLTFDGSQKIYEQYF
TRBV5-6,TRBJ2-7,14,CASSLDTRTYEQYF
TRBV20-1,TRBJ2-1,12,CSALAGHNEQFF
TRBV28,TRBJ1-5,12,CASDELGQPQHF
TRBV3-1,TRBJ2-2,16,CASSPKAGTNTGELFF
TRBV14,TRBJ2-5,16,CASSQPRGQGEETQYF
TRBV5-1,TRBJ1-6,17,CASSLGYGGPSNSPLHF
TRBV20-1,TRBJ2-7,15,CSARDRAGGRYEQYF
TRBV29-1,TRBJ1-1,12,CSVGPMNTEAFF
TRBV12-3/TRBV12-4,TRBJ2-1,14,CASSLQARYNEQFF
TRBV28,TRBJ1-2,14,CASSVPQGAAGYTF
TRBV6-1,TRBJ2-7,15,CASAWIAFGSYEQYF
TRBV29-1,TRBJ1-2,14,CSVEDQRQGSRYTF
TRBV19,TRBJ2-2,17,CASTPRRTSANIGELFF
TRBV7-8,TRBJ2-4,14,CASSGALAKNIQYF
TRBV2,TRBJ2-2,13,CATLADPGGELFF
TRBV5-1,TRBJ2-7,14,CASSLVSSTYEQYF
TRBV19,TRBJ2-5,19,CASSQIRTSGRAVEETQYF
TRBV20-1,TRBJ1-1,14,CSARVPGVNTEAFF
TRBV28,TRBJ1-3,16,CASSLSGPLWGNTIYF
TRBV7-9,TRBJ2-3,18,CASSSRPSRAGSTDTQYF
TRBV28,TRBJ1-2,12,CASTLQGDGYTF
TRBV10-3,TRBJ2-5,13,CAIRGTGSETQYF
TRBV28,TRBJ2-5,15,CASSLSPALQETQYF
TRBV27,TRBJ2-5,14,CASSLQGAAETQYF
TRBV6-1,TRBJ1-5,16,CASSPPTGTGGQPQHF
TRBV2,TRBJ1-1,14,CASSYRDFGTEAFF
TRBV28,TRBJ2-7,17,CASSALGGDVIIREQYF
TRBV15,TRBJ2-7,16,CATSRDWPGGVYEQYF
TRBV12-3/TRBV12-4,TRBJ1-2,18,CASSLVLRSGGSNYGYTF
TRBV27,TRBJ1-1,17,CASSRPGGQGMNTEAFF
TRBV28,TRBJ2-3,17,CASSSWTSGKEFDTQYF
TRBV15,TRBJ2-7,15,CATSRDRSSSYEQYF
TRBV3-1,TRBJ1-1,16,CASSPYLTGVNTEAFF
TRBV6-2/TRBV6-3,TRBJ2-7,13,CASSYTGVGEQYF
TRBV2,TRBJ2-6,16,CATGKRVGSGANVLTF
TRBV28,TRBJ2-1,11,CASNPGNEQFF
TRBV5-6,TRBJ2-4,15,CASSLGLAGVGIQYF
TRBV28,TRBJ2-5,12,CASSGPGETQYF
TRBV20-1,TRBJ2-7,13,CSVPTSGRSEQYF
TRBV5-1,TRBJ2-2,14,CASSLPSGTGELFF
TRBV5-1,TRBJ1-2,15,CASSLSPTYNYGYTF